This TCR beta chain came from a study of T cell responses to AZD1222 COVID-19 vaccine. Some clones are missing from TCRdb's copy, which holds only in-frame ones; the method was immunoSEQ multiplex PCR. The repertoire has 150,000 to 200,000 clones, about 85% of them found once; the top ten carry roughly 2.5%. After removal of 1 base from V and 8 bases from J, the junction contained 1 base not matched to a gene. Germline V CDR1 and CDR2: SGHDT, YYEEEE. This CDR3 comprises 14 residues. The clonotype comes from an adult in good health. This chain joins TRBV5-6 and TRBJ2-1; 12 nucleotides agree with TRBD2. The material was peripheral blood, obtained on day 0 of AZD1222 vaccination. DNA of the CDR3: TGTGCCAGCAGCTTGACTAGCGGGAGGCATGAGCAGTTCTTC. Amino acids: CASSLTSGRHEQFF.